This T cell receptor (beta chain) was found in a study of identical twins. Overall study results and limits: Conclusions rested on cross-sectional statistics rather than following the same donors. Excess sharing by twins proved weaker in beta out-of-frame sequences.

The authors used template switching to add a universal primer site and gave cDNA unique molecular identifiers. One entry per CDR3 protein results from TCRdb running MiXCR on the 5' RACE reads. This table holds a few hundred thousand distinct CDR3 sequences, around 15% found once. As to this clonotype: Antigen specificity is unknown.

CDR1 is DFQATT, CDR2 SNEGSKA, per germline (reference sequence). The CDR3 sequence is 15 residues long. V dropped 6 bases and J dropped 6; count of bases not matched to a gene: 9. This sample was shared with a second study, whose subject was yellow fever vaccine responses in identical twins.

This chain connects TRBV20-1 to TRBJ1-6; TRBD1 aligns across 9 bases. Sequenced: CD4+ T cells sorted from blood. The sequence was obtained from a woman younger than 35 in good health. CDR3 residues: CSAPGTGIFNSPLHF. CDR3 in DNA: TGCAGTGCCCCCGGGACAGGGATTTTTAATTCACCCCTCCACTTT.